This T cell receptor (beta chain) came from a study of CD8 T cell repertoires and HIV-1 epitope variants. Study-wide background: The baseline condition was 1M T cells left uncultured.

TCR beta CDR3 was sequenced at survey depth on immunoSEQ. Profiled with immunoSEQ multiplex PCR; TCRdb holds only in-frame clones, not every one. The sample consists of about 5,000 clones, 60% to 75% of them appearing once. Worth noting for this clone: Antigen specificity is unknown. Distinct nucleotide sequences in the sample also encode this CDR3.

The CDR3 runs to 14 residues. Trimming left V 6 bases short and J 0 bases short, with 12 bases between. From germline, CDR1 is MNHEY and CDR2 SVGAGI. Specimen: cultured CD8+ T cells derived from PBMCs. The receptor's source is a male donor with HIV. The rearrangement joins TRBV6-5 to TRBJ2-7; D possibly corresponds to TRBD2 (6 bases). CDR3 protein: CASSPLAYSYEQYF. The CDR3 nucleotides are TGTGCCAGCAGCCCTCTAGCGTACTCCTACGAGCAGTACTTC.